This TCR beta chain was identified during a study of OX40 agonist ivuxolimab in advanced cancers. Study information: Ivuxolimab was administered intravenously to patients at 0.01 to 10 mg/kg every 2 weeks.

This table comes from immunoSEQ multiplex PCR, and its TCRdb copy is limited to in-frame clones, with some not included. In the table there are more than 65,000 clones, around 80% of which are singletons. Per the germline V gene, CDR1 is LNHDA and CDR2 is SQIVND (reference sequence). The CDR3 extends over 14 amino acids. With V trimmed by 5 bases and J by 5 bases, 6 bases remained unmatched. The sequence was obtained from an adult with an advanced solid tumor such as melanoma, head and neck, liver or kidney cancer. This rearrangement joins TRBV19 to TRBJ2-5, with 9 bases identical to TRBD2. Here the sequenced sample was CD4+ or CD8+ T cells sorted from blood, taken in a trial of the OX40 agonist ivuxolimab. The CDR3 DNA reads TGTGCCAGTAGTTATAGCGGGAGTGGGGAGACCCAGTACTTC. It is translated as CASSYSGSGETQYF.